This T cell receptor beta chain was documented in a study of T cells in localized non-small cell lung cancer. There are a few counts of this clone. Deletions cut 8 bases from V and 5 bases from J, with 16 bases between. Germline CDR1 and CDR2: LNHDA and SQIVND (reference sequence). The CDR3 is 14 residues long. Profiling relied on immunoSEQ multiplex PCR, and the TCRdb table lists in-frame clones only, not all of them. The sample includes about 2,500 clones, roughly 29% of them seen just once. Sample: lung tumor tissue, taken before any cancer treatment. The TCR originated in a man aged 40 to 70 with stage III squamous cell lung carcinoma. This chain links TRBV19 with TRBJ2-1; the D gene is possibly TRBD2 (5 bases). The CDR3 sequence: CASAKIPGDNEQFF. As DNA, the CDR3 is TGTGCCAGTGCTAAGATCCCCGGGGACAATGAGCAGTTCTTC.